This entry lists 5 T cell receptor beta chains sequenced from one sample in a study of human T cells and chemical hapten exposure. Time point given: patch test 2, 6 weeks after DPC sensitization. The treatment denotes: therapeutic diphenylcyclopropenone sensitization with weekly scalp DPC. TCRdb passed the RACE reads through MiXCR, listing each CDR3 protein once. The sample shows roughly 69,000 distinct CDR3 sequences, under 13% of them seen only once. The specimen comprised whole blood, sampled in connection with sensitization to the hapten diphenylcyclopropenone (DPC). All receptors come from a woman aged 45-65 years with alopecia areata. Some clones in this sample may be carry-over from other donors' samples.

This clonotype is medium-sized by share. V is TRBV2 and J is TRBJ1-5, with D unclear. This CDR3 contains 14 residues. Trimming cost V 8 bases and J 0 bases, with 11 bases left between them. Germline lookup yields CDR1 SNHLY and CDR2 FYNNEI. The CDR3 here is CASSEAYSNQPQHF. CDR3 DNA sequence: TGTGCCAGCTCGGAAGCGTATAGCAATCAGCCCCAGCATTTT.

In its sample, this clonotype was seen many times. The chain carries TRBV2 and TRBJ2-7; D gene uncertain. CDR1 and CDR2 from the germline V gene are SNHLY and FYNNEI. Between the trimmed V and J ends, which lost 3 bases and 5 bases, there was a span of 20 bases. The CDR3 loop spans 16 amino acids. CDR3 region: CASSEAFGSVRNEQYF. Here the CDR3 DNA reads TGTGCCAGCAGTGAGGCTTTCGGCTCGGTACGCAACGAGCAGTACTTC.

V gene TRBV24-1 combines with J gene TRBJ2-3, with a tentative D call TRBD2 (6 bases). V lost 1 base to trimming and J lost 4 bases, with 11 bases between them. CDR3 length: 15 residues. In germline, CDR1 is KGHDR, CDR2 SFDVKD. The CDR3 sequence is CATSDFTTGADTQYF. The CDR3, as DNA: TGTGCCACCAGTGATTTTACAACGGGAGCAGATACGCAGTATTTT.

On this clonotype: This could be a read error, since a much larger clone is one nucleotide away. This sequence joins TRBV12-3 or TRBV12-4 and TRBJ2-3; 8 nucleotides align to TRBD1. J lost 4 bases, V lost 6 bases, and 6 bases had no gene match. CDR3 size: 14 residues. CDR3 sequence: CASRWGTGADTQYF. The CDR3 DNA reads TGTGCCAGCAGGTGGGGGACAGGAGCAGATACGCAGTATTTT.

The chain employs TRBV20-1 and TRBJ2-2, with D perhaps matching TRBD2 (6 bases). The CDR3 sequence is 14 residues long. Looked up from germline, CDR1 is DFQATT and CDR2 is SNEGSKA (reference sequence). Trimming took off 4 bases at V and 1 base at J, with 10 bases between the two ends. The CDR3 sequence: CSATTRQNTGELFF. CDR3 nucleotide sequence: TGCAGTGCTACGACTAGACAGAACACCGGGGAGCTGTTTTTT.